The TCR beta chain under discussion was sequenced for a study of T cell repertoires in cytomegalovirus infection. Each CDR3 protein gets one entry after TCRdb re-called the reads with MiXCR. The table shows around 300,000 distinct CDR3 sequences, with more than 8% occurring only once. The V end lost 2 bases, the J end lost 0 bases, and 10 bases lay between the germline ends. Germline-derived CDR1 and CDR2 are SGHDT and YYEEEE. The CDR3 runs to 15 residues. This clonotype turned up a few times. The sample comprised PBMCs. This TCR came from a human donor in good health (CMV status not recorded). Some clones in this sample may be carry-over from other donors' samples. V and J are TRBV5-6 and TRBJ2-3; D is unresolved. The CDR3 spells CASSFYGFSTDTQYF. The DNA for the CDR3 is TGTGCCAGCAGCTTTTACGGATTTAGCACAGATACGCAGTATTTT. Filled out from reference TRBV5-6 and TRBJ2-3, the complete variable domain reads DAGVTQSPTHLIKTRGQQVTLRCSPKSGHDTVSWYQQALGQGPQFIFQYYEEEERQRGNFPDRFSGHQFPNYSSELNVNALLLGDSALYLCASSFYGFSTDTQYFGPGTRLTVL.